Listed below are T cell receptor beta chains from one sample, sequenced in a study of T cells in localized non-small cell lung cancer. Clones were sequenced by immunoSEQ multiplex PCR, and TCRdb holds only the in-frame ones, with some missing. The table includes roughly 20,000 clones, roughly 89% detected once. Sequences were derived from peripheral blood, sampled before any cancer treatment. The receptor source for this set is a male donor aged 60 or older with stage I squamous cell lung carcinoma. CDR3s include the opening cysteine and the closing phenylalanine or tryptophan. The D gene is left open where the match is weak.

V,D,J,DNA,CDR3
TRBV18,NA,TRBJ1-1,TGTGCCAGCTCACCAGTGGAAGGAACTGAAGCTTTCTTT,CASSPVEGTEAFF
TRBV11-2,NA,TRBJ2-3,TGTGCCAGCAGCTCAAGGGTGGGGGGGCCATCATATACGCAGTATTTT,CASSSRVGGPSYTQYF
TRBV9,NA,TRBJ2-1,TGTGCCAGCAGCGCACGACTAGGGGACCGCTCCTACAATGAGCAGTTCTTC,CASSARLGDRSYNEQFF
TRBV7-3,NA,TRBJ2-2,TGTGCCAGCAGCTTAACAGTCGCCGGGGAGCTGTTTTTT,CASSLTVAGELFF
TRBV19,NA,TRBJ1-1,TGTGCCAGTAGTATATACCGGTCGGGCACTGAAGCTTTCTTT,CASSIYRSGTEAFF
TRBV11-1,NA,TRBJ1-1,TGTGCCAGCAGCCCAGGCACAGGGAGGGCTTTCTTT,CASSPGTGRAFF
TRBV7-2,TRBD2,TRBJ2-7,TGTGCCAGCAGCGAGCGGGGGGGCAATCGCAAGCAGTACTTC,CASSERGGNRKQYF
TRBV27,TRBD1,TRBJ2-7,TGTGCCAGCAGTTTCAGCAGGGCAGGGGGCATACACGAGCAGTACTTC,CASSFSRAGGIHEQYF
TRBV27,TRBD1,TRBJ1-5,TGTGCCAGCAGTCCCGGACAGGGGAAGGGTCAGCCCCAGCATTTT,CASSPGQGKGQPQHF
TRBV5-1,NA,TRBJ2-5,TGCGCCAGCAGCTTCGGGGAACCGTACCAAGAGACCCAGTACTTC,CASSFGEPYQETQYF
TRBV29-1,NA,TRBJ2-3,TGCAGCGGAGATACGCAGTATTTT,CSGDTQYF
TRBV19,NA,TRBJ2-2,TGTGCCAGTCTTCTTGGTTCGGGATCGAACACCGGGGAGCTGTTTTTT,CASLLGSGSNTGELFF
TRBV5-1,NA,TRBJ1-2,TGCGCCAGCAGCTTGGAGGGGACGGGAAACTATGGCTACACCTTC,CASSLEGTGNYGYTF
TRBV30,NA,TRBJ1-5,TGTGCCTGGAGGCGTCCCTTGGGGGGGACCAGCAATCAGCCCCAGCATTTT,CAWRRPLGGTSNQPQHF
TRBV7-9,NA,TRBJ1-4,TGTGCCAGCAGCTTTTTGTCATCGAGTGAAAAACTGTTTTTT,CASSFLSSSEKLFF
TRBV10-3,NA,TRBJ1-1,TGTGCCATCAGTGAGAGGGGCCCCAACACTGAAGCTTTCTTT,CAISERGPNTEAFF